This T cell receptor beta chain originates from a study of T cell changes during pregnancy in multiple sclerosis. Generated by immunoSEQ multiplex PCR, the TCRdb table keeps only in-frame clones and is missing some. The table shows 60,000 to 85,000 clones, with 90% to 95% occurring only once. Between the trimmed V and J ends, which lost 4 bases and 4 bases, there was a span of 17 bases. Germline V lookup: CDR1 SGHKS, CDR2 YYEKEE (reference sequence). CDR3 length: 15 amino acids. The receptor's source is a female donor in good health, enrolled as a control in a pregnancy study. The V and J genes are TRBV5-5 and TRBJ2-5, with D possibly matching TRBD1 (6 bases). The source was peripheral blood, collected in the second trimester of pregnancy. CDR3 sequence: CASSPLQGAAETQYF. DNA for the CDR3: TGTGCCAGCAGCCCCCTACAGGGAGCGGCAGAGACCCAGTACTTC.